This T cell receptor (beta chain) was identified during a study of blood T cell repertoires in COVID-19 (dated by TCRdb to 2020 to 2022). At the level of the whole study: Samples from collaborators originated in the United States, Italy and Spain and spanned both the acute and convalescent phases of COVID-19. The material from the prospective study consisted of cDNA or gDNA derived from T cells, B-cell-depleted T cells, or PBMCs. Subjects who had been exposed to COVID-19, were actively infected with it, or had recovered from it provided the deeply sampled blood TCRbeta repertoires that made up the dataset. A freely available public database, intended as a resource for researchers studying the immune response to SARS-CoV-2, is where the repertoires were released. The samples were drawn from two sources: the first 160 participants of the ongoing ImmuneRACE study, and 1,000 to 1,500 subjects contributed by 6 global collaborators. Nearly every sample came with metadata listing a de-identified subject ID, COVID-19 status, age in years and sex. Where available, HLA class I and class II types were obtained from metadata supplied by the sample provider rather than from assay-based typing. Overall results and qualifications from the work: How much clinical and demographic metadata was included differed by source and by participant, and the metadata was provided uncurated.

Collaborating institutions collected whole blood in K2EDTA tubes following their own protocols. Collaborator samples were shipped for TCRbeta analysis as frozen whole blood, isolated PBMCs, or DNA extracted from either sample type. As to this clone: The antigen this receptor binds is unknown. Within one base of it there is no much larger clone, and no base qualities were kept.

Trimming takes 5 bases from V and 4 bases from J, and the germline ends sit 9 bases apart. Taken from the germline V gene (reference sequence), the CDR1 and CDR2 loops are SEHNR and FQNEAQ. Including cysteine and phenylalanine, the CDR3 has 13 amino acids. CDR3 DNA is the only sequence kept; it has 39 bases, read in frame from the first base. TCRbeta CDR3 regions were amplified from genomic DNA by means of the immunoSEQ Assay, a bias-controlled multiplex PCR. The paper's processing steps were these. Within the assay, amplification of reference gene primers was used to estimate how many nucleated cells each sample contained. To quantify the absolute abundance of each unique TCRbeta CDR3 rearrangement, sequence reads were collapsed and filtered. Productive Simpson clonality was computed per sample as the square root of Simpson's diversity index over productive rearrangements. TCRdb limited this immuneACCESS table to in-frame rearrangements with V and J called. A share of clones is missing; checked studies link under half to unresolved V genes, and the rest is unexplained. V and J calls and clone size are copied from that table; D and trimming were computed from the DNA. The sample table records roughly 230,000 clones; 84% of these occur just once. Together, the top ten hold about 4.5% of the sample.

This TCR was sampled from a man aged 50 to 60 with active or convalescent COVID-19. The sequenced sample was peripheral blood. The chain couples TRBV7-9 to TRBJ1-5; confidence is insufficient to name the D gene. In nucleotide form, the sequence is TGTGCCAGCAGCCAAGGAGCTAATCAGCCCCAGCATTTT. Its translation reads: CASSQGANQPQHF.